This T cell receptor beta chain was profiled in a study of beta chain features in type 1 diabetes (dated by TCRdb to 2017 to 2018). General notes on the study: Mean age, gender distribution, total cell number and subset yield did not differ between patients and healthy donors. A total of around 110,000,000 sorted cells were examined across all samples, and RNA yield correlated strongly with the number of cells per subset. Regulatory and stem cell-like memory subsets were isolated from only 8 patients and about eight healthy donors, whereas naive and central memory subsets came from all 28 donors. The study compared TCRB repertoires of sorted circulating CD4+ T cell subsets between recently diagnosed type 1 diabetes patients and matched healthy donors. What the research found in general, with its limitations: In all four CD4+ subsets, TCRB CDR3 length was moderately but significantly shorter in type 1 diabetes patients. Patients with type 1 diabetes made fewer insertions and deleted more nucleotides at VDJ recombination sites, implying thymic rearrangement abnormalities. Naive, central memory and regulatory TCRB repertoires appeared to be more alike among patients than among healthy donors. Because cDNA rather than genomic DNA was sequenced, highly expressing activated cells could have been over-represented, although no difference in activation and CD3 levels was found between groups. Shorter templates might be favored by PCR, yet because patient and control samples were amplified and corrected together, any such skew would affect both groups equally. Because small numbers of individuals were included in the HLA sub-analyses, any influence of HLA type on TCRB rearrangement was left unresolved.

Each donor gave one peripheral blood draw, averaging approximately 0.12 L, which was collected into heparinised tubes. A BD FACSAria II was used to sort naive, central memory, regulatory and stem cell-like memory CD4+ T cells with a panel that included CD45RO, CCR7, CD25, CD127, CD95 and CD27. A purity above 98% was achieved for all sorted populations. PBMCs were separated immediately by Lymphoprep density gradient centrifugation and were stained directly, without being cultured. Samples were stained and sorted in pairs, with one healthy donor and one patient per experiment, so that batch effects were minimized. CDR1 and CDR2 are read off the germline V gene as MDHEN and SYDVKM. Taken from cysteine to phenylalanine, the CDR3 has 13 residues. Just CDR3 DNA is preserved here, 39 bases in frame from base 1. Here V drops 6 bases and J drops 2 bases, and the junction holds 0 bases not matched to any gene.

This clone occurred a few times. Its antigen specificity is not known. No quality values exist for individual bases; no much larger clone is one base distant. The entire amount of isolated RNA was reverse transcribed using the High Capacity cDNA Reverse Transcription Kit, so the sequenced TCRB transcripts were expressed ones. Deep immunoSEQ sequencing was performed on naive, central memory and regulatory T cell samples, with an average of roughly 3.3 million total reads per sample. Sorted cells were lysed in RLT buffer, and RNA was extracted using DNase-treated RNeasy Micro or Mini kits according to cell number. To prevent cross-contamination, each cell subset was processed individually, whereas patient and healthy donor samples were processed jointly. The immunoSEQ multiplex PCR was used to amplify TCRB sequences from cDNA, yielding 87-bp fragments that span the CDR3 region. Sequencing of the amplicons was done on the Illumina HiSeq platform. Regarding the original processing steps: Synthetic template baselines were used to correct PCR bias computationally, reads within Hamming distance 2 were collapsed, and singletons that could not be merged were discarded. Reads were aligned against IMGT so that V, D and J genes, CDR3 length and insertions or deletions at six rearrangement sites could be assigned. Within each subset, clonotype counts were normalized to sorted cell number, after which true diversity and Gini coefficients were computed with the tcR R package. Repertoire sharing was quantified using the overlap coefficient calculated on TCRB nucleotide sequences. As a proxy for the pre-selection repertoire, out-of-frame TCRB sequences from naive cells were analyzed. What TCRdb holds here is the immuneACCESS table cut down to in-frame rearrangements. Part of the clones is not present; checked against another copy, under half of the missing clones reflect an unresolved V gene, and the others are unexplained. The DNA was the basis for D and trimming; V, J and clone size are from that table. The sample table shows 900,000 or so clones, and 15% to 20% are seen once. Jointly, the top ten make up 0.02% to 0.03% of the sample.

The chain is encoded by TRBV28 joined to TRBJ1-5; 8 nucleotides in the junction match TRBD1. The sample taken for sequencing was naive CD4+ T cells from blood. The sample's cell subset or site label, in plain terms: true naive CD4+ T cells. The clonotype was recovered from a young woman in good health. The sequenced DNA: TGTGCCAGCAGGACAGGGGGCAATCAGCCCCAGCATTTT. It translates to CASRTGGNQPQHF.